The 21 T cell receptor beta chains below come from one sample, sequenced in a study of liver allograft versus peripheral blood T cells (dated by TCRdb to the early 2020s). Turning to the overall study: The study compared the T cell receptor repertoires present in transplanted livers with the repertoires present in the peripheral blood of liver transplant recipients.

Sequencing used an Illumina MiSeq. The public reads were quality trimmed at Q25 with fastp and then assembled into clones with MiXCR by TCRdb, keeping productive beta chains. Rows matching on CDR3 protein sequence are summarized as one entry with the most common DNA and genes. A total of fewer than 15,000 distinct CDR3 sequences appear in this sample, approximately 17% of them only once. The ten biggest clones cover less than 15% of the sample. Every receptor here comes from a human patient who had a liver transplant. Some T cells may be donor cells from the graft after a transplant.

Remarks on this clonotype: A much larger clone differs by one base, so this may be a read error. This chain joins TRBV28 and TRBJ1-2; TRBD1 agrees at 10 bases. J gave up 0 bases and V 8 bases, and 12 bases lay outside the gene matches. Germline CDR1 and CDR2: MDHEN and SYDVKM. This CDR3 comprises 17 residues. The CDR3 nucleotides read TGTGCCAGCGTCAGACTTGGGACAGGGGAAGCTAACTATGGCTACACCTTC. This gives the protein CASVRLGTGEANYGYTF.

The CDR3 DNA sequence: TGTGCCAGCAGTTTAGCGGTAGCGGGAGGGCACTACGAGCAGTACTTC. Encoded protein: CASSLAVAGGHYEQYF. The rearrangement uses TRBV27 and TRBJ2-7; TRBD2 matches at 11 bases. There are 16 residues in the CDR3. V was pared by 2 bases and J by 3 bases, with 6 bases of the junction left unmatched. CDR1 MNHEY and CDR2 SMNVEV come from the germline V gene (reference sequence).

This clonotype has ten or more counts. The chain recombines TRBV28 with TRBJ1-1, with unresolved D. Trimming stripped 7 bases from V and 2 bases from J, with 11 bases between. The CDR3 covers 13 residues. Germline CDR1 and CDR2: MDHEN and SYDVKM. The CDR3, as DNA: TGTGCCAGCATTCCGTCTGAAAACACTGAAGCTTTCTTT. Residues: CASIPSENTEAFF.

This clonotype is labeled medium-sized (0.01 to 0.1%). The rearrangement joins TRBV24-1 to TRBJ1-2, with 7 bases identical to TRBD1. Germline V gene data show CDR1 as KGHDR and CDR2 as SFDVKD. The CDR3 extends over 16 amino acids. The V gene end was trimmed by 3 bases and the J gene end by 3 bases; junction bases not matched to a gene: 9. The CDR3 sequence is CATSDPRQGKDYGYTF. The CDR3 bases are TGTGCCACCAGTGATCCGCGACAGGGTAAAGACTATGGCTACACCTTC.

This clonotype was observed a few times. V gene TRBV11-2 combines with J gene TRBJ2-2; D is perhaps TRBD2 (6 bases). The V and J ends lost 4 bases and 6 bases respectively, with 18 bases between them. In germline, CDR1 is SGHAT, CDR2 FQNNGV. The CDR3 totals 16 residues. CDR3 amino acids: CASSSRDSRGAGELFF. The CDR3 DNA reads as TGTGCCAGCAGCTCTCGGGACTCTCGGGGAGCCGGGGAGCTGTTTTTT.

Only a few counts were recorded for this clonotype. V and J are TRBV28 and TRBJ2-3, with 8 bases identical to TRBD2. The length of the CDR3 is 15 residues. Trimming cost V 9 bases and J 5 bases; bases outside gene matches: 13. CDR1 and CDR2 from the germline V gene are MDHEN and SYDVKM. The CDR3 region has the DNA TGTGCCAGTAGAGACTTCGGGGGGGCCAGAGATACGCAGTATTTT. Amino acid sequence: CASRDFGGARDTQYF.

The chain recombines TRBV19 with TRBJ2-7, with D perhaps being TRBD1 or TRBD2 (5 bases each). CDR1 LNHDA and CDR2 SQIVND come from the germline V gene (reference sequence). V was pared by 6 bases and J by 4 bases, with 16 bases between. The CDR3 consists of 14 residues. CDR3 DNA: TGTGCCAGTAGCCAGGTTAGAGGGGCTTACGAGCAGTACTTC. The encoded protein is CASSQVRGAYEQYF.

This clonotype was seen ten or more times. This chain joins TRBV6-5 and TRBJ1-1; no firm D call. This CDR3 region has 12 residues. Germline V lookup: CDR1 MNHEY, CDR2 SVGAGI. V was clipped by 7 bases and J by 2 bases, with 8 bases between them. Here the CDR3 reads CASNSLNTEAFF. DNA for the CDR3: TGTGCCAGCAACTCTTTAAACACTGAAGCTTTCTTT.

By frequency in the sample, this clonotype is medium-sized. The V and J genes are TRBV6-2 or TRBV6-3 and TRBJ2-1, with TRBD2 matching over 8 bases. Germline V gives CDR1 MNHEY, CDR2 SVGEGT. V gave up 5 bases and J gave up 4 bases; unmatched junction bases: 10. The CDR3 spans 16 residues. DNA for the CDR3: TGTGCCAGCAGTGGACTACTAGCGGAGGGGTACAATGAGCAGTTCTTC. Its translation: CASSGLLAEGYNEQFF.

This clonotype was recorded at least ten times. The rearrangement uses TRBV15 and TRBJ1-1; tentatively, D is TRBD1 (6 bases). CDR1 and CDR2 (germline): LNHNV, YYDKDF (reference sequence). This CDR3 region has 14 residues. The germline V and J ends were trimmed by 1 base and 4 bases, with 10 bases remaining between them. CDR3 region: CATSRVRGGTEAFF. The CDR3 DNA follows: TGTGCCACCAGCAGAGTTAGAGGGGGCACTGAAGCTTTCTTT. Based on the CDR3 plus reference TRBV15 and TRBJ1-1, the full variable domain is DAMVIQNPRYQVTQFGKPVTLSCSQTLNHNVMYWYQQKSSQAPKLLFHYYDKDFNNEADTPDNFQSRRPNTSFCFLDIRSPGLGDTAMYLCATSRVRGGTEAFFGQGTRLTVV.

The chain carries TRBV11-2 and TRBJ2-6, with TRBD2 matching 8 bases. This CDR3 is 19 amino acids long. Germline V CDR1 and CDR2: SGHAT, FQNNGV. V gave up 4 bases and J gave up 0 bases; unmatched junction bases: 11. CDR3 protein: CASSSPGGALSSGANVLTF. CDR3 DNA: TGTGCCAGCAGCTCTCCGGGAGGGGCCCTTTCCTCTGGGGCCAACGTCCTGACTTTC.

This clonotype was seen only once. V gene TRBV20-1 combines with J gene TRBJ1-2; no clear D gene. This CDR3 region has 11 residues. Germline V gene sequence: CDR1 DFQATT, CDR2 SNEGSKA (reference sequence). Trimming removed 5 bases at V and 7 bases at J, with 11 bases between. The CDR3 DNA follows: TGCAGTGCTCCACCAGGCCCTGGCTACACCTTC. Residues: CSAPPGPGYTF.

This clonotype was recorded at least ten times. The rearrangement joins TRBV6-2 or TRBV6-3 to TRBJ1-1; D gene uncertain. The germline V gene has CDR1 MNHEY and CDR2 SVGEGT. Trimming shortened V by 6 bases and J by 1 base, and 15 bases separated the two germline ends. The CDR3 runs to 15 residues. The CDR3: CASSLRTVPNTEAFF. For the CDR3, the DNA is TGTGCCAGCAGCCTTAGAACAGTCCCGAACACTGAAGCTTTCTTT.

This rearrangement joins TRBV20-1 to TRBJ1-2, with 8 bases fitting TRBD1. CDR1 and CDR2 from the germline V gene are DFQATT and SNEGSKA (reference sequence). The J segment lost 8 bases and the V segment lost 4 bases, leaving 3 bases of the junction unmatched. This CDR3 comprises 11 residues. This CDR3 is CSATQGAGYTF. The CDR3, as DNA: TGCAGTGCTACTCAGGGGGCAGGCTACACCTTC.

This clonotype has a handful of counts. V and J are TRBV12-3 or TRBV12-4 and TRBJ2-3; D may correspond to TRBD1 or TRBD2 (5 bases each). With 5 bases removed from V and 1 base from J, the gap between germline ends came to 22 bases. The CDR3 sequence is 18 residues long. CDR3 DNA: TGTGCCAGCAGTAATCCTCCCGGGACCCCCAGGGGCACAGATACGCAGTATTTT. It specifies CASSNPPGTPRGTDTQYF.

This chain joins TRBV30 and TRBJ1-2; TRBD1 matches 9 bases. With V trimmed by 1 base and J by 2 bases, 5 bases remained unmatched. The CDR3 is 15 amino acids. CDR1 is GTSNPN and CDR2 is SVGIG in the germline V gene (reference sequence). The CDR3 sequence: CAWSETGTGNYGYTF. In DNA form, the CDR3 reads TGTGCCTGGAGTGAAACCGGGACAGGGAACTATGGCTACACCTTC.

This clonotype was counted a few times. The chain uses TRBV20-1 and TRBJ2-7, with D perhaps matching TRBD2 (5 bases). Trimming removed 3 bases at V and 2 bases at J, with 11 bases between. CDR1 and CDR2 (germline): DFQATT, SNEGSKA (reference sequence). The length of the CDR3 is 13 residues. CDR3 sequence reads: CSAREGRTYEQYF. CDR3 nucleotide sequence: TGCAGTGCTAGGGAAGGGAGAACCTACGAGCAGTACTTC.

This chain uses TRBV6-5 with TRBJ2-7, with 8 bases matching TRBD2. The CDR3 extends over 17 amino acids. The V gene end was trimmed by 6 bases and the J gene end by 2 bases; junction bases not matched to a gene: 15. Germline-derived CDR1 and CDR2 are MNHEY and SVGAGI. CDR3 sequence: CASSLFFRGGIPYEQYF. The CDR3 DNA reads TGTGCCAGCAGCCTTTTCTTTCGGGGGGGCATCCCCTACGAGCAGTACTTC.

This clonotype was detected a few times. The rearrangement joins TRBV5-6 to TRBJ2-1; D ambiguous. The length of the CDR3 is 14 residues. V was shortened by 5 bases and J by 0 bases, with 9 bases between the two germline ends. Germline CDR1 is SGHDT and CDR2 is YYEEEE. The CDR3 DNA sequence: TGTGCCAGCAGTCAGCCACCCTCCTACAATGAGCAGTTCTTC. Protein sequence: CASSQPPSYNEQFF.

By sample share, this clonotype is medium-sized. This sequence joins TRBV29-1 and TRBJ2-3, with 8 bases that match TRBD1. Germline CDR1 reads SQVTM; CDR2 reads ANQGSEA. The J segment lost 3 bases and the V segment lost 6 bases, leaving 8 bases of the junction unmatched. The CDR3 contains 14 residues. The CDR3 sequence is CSVTRQGRTDTQYF. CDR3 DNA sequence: TGCAGCGTCACCAGACAGGGGCGGACAGATACGCAGTATTTT.

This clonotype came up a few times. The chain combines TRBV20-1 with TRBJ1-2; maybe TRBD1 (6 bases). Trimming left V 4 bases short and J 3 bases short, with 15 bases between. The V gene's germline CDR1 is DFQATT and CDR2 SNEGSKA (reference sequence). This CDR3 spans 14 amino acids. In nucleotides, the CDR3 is TGCAGTGCTATCCTCCAGGGGCCAGACTATGGCTACACCTTC. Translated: CSAILQGPDYGYTF.